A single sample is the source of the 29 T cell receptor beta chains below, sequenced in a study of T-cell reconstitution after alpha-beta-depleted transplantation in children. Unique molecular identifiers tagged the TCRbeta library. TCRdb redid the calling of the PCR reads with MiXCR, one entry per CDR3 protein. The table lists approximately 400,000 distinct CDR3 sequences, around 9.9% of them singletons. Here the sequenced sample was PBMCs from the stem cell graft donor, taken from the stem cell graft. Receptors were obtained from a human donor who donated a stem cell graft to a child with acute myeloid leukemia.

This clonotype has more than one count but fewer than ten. CDR3 bases: TGCAGTGCTAGGGAGAACAGGGGGCCGGGCTATGGCTACACCTTC. Amino acid sequence: CSARENRGPGYGYTF. The chain joins TRBV20-1 to TRBJ1-2; TRBD1 matches at 9 bases. Trimming removed 3 bases from V and 4 bases from J; junction bases left unmatched: 9. The length of the CDR3 is 15 residues. The germline V gene encodes CDR1 DFQATT and CDR2 SNEGSKA (reference sequence).

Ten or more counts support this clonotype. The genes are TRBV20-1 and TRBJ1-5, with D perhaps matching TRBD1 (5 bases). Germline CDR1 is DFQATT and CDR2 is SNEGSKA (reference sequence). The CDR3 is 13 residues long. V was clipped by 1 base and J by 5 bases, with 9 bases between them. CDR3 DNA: TGCAGTGCTAGAGGACAGCCAGATCAGCCCCAGCATTTT. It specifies CSARGQPDQPQHF.

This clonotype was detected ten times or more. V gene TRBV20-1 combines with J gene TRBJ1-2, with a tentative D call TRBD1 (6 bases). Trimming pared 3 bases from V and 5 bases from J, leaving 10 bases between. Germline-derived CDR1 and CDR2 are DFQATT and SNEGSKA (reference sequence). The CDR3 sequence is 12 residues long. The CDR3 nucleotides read TGCAGTGCTAGCTTACAGGGTTATGGCTACACCTTC. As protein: CSASLQGYGYTF.

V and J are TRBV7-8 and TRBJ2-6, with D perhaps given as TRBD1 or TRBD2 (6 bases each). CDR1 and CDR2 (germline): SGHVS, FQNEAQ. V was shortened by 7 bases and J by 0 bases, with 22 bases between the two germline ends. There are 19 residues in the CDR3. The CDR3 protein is CASKKKGWGATSGANVLTF. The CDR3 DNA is TGTGCCAGCAAAAAAAAGGGGTGGGGGGCTACCTCTGGGGCCAACGTCCTGACTTTC. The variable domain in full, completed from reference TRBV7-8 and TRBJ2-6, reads GAGVSQSPRYKVAKRGQDVALRCDPISGHVSLFWYQQALGQGPEFLTYFQNEAQLDKSGLPSDRFFAERPEGSVSTLKIQRTQQEDSAVYLCASKKKGWGATSGANVLTFGAGSRLTVL.

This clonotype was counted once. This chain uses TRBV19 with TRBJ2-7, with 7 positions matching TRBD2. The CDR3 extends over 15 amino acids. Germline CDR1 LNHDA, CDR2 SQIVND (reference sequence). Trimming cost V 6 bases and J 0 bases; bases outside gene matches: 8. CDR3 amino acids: CASSLTSASSYEQYF. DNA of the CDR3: TGTGCCAGTAGCCTAACTAGCGCCAGCTCCTACGAGCAGTACTTC.

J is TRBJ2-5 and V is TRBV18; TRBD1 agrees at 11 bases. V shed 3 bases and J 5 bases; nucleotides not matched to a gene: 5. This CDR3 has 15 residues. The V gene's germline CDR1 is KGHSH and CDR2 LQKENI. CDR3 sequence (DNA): TGTGCCAGCTCACCTAGGACAGGGGGCGCGGAGACCCAGTACTTC. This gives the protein CASSPRTGGAETQYF. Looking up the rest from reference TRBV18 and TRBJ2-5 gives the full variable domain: NAGVMQNPRHLVRRRGQEARLRCSPMKGHSHVYWYRQLPEEGLKFMVYLQKENIIDESGMPKERFSAEFPKEGPSILRIQQVVRGDSAAYFCASSPRTGGAETQYFGPGTRLLVL.

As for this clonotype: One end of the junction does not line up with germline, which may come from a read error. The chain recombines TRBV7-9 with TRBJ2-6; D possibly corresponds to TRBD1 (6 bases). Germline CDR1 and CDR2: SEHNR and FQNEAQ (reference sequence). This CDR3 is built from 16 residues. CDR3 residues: CASSGTLVAGANGLTF. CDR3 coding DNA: TGTGCCAGCAGCGGGACATTAGTTGCTGGGGCCAACGGCCTGACTTTC.

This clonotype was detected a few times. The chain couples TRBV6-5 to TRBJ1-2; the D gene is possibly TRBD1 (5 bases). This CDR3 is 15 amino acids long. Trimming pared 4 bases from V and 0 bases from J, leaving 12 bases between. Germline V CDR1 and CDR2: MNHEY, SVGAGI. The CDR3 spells CASSSPGRTNYGYTF. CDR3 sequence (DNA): TGTGCCAGCAGTTCACCGGGACGCACTAACTATGGCTACACCTTC.

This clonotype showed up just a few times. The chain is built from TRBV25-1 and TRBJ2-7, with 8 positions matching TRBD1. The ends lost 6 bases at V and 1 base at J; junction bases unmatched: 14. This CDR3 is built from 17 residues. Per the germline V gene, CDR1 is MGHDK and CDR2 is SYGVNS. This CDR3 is CASSGRRQGTQSYEQYF. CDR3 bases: TGTGCCAGCAGCGGACGCAGACAGGGGACCCAGTCCTACGAGCAGTACTTC.

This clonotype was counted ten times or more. DNA for the CDR3: TGTGCCAGCAGCTCCCCCCGGGCAGGTAGTGAGACCCAGTACTTC. This gives the protein CASSSPRAGSETQYF. The rearrangement joins TRBV7-2 to TRBJ2-5, with D unresolved. Trimming stripped 4 bases from V and 5 bases from J, with 17 bases between. This CDR3 is 15 amino acids long. Germline loops: CDR1 SGHTA, CDR2 FQGNSA. The variable domain in full, with the rest retrieved from reference TRBV7-2 and TRBJ2-5, is GAGVSQSPSNKVTEKGKDVELRCDPISGHTALYWYRQSLGQGLEFLIYFQGNSAPDKSGLPSDRFSAERTGGSVSTLTIQRTQQEDSAVYLCASSSPRAGSETQYFGPGTRLLVL.

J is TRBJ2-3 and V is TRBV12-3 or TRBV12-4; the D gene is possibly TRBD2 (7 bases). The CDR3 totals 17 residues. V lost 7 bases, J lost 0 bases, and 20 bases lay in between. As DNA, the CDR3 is TGTGCCAGCACCTCAGGGGCGGGGGCCGATAGCACAGATACGCAGTATTTT. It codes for CASTSGAGADSTDTQYF.

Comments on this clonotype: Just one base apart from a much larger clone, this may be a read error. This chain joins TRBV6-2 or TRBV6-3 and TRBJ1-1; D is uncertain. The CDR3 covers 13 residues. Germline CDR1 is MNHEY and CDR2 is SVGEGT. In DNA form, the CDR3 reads TGTGCCAGCAGCCCTTACATGAACACTGAATCTTTCTTT. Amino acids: CASSPYMNTESFF.

CDR3 region: CASSAQGSGANVLTF. The CDR3, as DNA: TGTGCCAGTAGTGCACAGGGGTCGGGGGCCAACGTCCTGACTTTC. The genes are TRBV19 and TRBJ2-6; 7 nucleotides match TRBD1. V shed 5 bases and J 4 bases; nucleotides not matched to a gene: 5. Germline CDR1 LNHDA, CDR2 SQIVND (reference sequence). CDR3 length: 15 residues. Supplemented by reference TRBV19 and TRBJ2-6, the full variable domain reads DGGITQSPKYLFRKEGQNVTLSCEQNLNHDAMYWYRQDPGQGLRLIYYSQIVNDFQKGDIAEGYSVSREKKESFPLTVTSAQKNPTAFYLCASSAQGSGANVLTFGAGSRLTVL.

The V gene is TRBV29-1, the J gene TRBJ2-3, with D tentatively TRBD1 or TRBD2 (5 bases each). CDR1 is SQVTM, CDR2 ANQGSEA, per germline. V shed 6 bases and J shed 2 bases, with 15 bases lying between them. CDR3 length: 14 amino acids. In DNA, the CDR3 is TGCAGCGTAGACCGGGACGGAGACACAGATACGCAGTATTTT. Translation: CSVDRDGDTDTQYF.

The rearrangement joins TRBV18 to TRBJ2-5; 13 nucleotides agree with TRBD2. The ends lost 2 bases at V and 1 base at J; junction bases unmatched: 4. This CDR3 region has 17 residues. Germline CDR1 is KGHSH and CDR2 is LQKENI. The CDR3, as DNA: TGTGCCAGCTCACCAACTAGCGGGGGGGCCCGCCAAGAGACCCAGTACTTC. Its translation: CASSPTSGGARQETQYF.

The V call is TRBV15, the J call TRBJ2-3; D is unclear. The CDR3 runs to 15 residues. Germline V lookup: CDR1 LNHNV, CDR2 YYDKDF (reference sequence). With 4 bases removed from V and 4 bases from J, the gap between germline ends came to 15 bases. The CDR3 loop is CATSNSNSRADTQYF. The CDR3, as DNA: TGTGCCACCAGCAATTCCAATAGTAGGGCAGATACGCAGTATTTT.

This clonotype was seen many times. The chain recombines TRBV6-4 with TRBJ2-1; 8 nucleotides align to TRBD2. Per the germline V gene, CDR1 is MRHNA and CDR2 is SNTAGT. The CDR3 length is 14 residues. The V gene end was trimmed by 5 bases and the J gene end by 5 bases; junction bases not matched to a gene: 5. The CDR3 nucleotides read TGTGCCAGCAGTTCGGGACTAGAGGACAATGAGCAGTTCTTC. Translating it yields CASSSGLEDNEQFF.

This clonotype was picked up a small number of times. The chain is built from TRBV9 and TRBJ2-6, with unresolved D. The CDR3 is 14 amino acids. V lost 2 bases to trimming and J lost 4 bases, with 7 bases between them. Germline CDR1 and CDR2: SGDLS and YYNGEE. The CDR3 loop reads CASSVGYGANVLTF. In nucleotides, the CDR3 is TGTGCCAGCAGCGTGGGGTACGGGGCCAACGTCCTGACTTTC. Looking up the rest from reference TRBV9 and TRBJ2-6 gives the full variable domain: DSGVTQTPKHLITATGQRVTLRCSPRSGDLSVYWYQQSLDQGLQFLIQYYNGEERAKGNILERFSAQQFPDLHSELNLSSLELGDSALYFCASSVGYGANVLTFGAGSRLTVL.

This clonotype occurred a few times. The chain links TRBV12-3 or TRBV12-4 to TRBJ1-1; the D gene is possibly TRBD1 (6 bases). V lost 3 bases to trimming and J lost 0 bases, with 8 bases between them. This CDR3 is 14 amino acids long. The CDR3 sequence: CASSFAGVNTEAFF. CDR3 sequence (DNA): TGTGCCAGCAGTTTCGCAGGGGTGAACACTGAAGCTTTCTTT.

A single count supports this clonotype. The CDR3 sequence: CSALDREGGDEQYF. The CDR3 DNA reads as TGCAGTGCTTTGGACAGGGAAGGCGGCGACGAGCAGTACTTC. The chain couples TRBV20-1 to TRBJ2-7, with 8 bases fitting TRBD1. The CDR3 runs 14 residues. V dropped 5 bases and J dropped 5; count of bases not matched to a gene: 11. Germline V CDR1 and CDR2: DFQATT, SNEGSKA (reference sequence).

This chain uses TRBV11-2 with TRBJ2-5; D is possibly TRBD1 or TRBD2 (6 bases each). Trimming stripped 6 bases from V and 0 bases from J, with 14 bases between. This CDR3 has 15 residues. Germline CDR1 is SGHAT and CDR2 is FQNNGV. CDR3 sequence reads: CASSLIGGYQETQYF. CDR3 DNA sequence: TGTGCCAGCAGTCTGATAGGGGGGTACCAAGAGACCCAGTACTTC.

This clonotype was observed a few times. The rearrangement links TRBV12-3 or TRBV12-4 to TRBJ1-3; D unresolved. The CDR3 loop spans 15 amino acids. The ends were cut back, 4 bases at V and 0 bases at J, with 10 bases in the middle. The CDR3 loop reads CASSSIRDSGNTIYF. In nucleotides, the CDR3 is TGTGCCAGCAGTTCAATTCGGGACTCTGGAAACACCATATATTTT.

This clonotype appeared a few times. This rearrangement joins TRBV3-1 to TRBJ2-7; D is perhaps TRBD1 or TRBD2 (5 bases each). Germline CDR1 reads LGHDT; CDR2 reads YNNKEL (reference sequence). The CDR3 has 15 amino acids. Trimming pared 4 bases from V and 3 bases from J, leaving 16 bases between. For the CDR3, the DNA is TGTGCCAGCAGCCTCTACCGGGACGGAAGCTACGAGCAGTACTTC. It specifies CASSLYRDGSYEQYF.

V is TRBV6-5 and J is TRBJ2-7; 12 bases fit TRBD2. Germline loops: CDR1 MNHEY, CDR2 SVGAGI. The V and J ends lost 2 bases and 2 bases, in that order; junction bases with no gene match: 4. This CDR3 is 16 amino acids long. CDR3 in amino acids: CASSYPGLAGTYEQYF. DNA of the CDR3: TGTGCCAGCAGTTACCCGGGACTAGCGGGTACCTACGAGCAGTACTTC.

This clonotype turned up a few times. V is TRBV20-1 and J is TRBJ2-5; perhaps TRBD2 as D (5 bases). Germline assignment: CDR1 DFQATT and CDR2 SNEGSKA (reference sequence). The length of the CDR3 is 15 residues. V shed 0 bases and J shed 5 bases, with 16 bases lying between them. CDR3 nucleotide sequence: TGCAGTGCTAGAGATCATCTACGGGGTGTCGAGACCCAGTACTTC. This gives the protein CSARDHLRGVETQYF.

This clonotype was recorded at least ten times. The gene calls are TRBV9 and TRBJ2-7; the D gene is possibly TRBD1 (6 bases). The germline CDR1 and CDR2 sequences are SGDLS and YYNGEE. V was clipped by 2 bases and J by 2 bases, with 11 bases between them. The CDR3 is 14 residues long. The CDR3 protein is CASSVSRGPYEQYV. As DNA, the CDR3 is TGTGCCAGCAGCGTCTCCAGGGGCCCCTACGAGCAGTACGTC.

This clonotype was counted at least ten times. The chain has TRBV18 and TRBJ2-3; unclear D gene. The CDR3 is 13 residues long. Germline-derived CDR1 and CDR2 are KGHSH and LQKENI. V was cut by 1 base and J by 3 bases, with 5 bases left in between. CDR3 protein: CASSPRQTDTQYF. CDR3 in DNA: TGTGCCAGCTCACCACGACAAACAGATACGCAGTATTTT. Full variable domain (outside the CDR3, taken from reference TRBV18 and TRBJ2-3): NAGVMQNPRHLVRRRGQEARLRCSPMKGHSHVYWYRQLPEEGLKFMVYLQKENIIDESGMPKERFSAEFPKEGPSILRIQQVVRGDSAAYFCASSPRQTDTQYFGPGTRLTVL.

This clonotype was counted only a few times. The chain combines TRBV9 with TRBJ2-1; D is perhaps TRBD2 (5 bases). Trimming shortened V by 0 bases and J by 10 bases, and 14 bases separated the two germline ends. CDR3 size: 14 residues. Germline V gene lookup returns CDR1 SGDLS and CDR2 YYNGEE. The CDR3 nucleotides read TGTGCCAGCAGCGTAGGAGCGGTAAATATCGAGCAGTTCTTC. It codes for CASSVGAVNIEQFF.

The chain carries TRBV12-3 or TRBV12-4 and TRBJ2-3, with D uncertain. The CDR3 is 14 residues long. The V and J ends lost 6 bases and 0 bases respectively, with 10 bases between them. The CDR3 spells CASRRLTSTDTQYF. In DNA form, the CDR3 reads TGTGCCAGCAGGCGACTGACTAGCACAGATACGCAGTATTTT.